The next 13 T cell receptor beta chains were all read from a single sample in a study of beta chain features in type 1 diabetes. Expressed TCRB transcripts were sequenced after all isolated RNA was converted to cDNA. Sequencing was performed with immunoSEQ multiplex PCR; in TCRdb, only in-frame clones are kept and a portion is missing. The repertoire has 160,000 or so clones, 63% of them found once; the top ten carry 0.08% to 0.095%. Which antigens these TCRs recognize remains unknown. Study-wide points: Moderately but significantly shorter TCRB CDR3s were found in Type 1 diabetes patients in all four CD4+ subsets.

Sample: naive CD4+ T cells from blood. The receptors originated from a man under 40 with type 1 diabetes.

This sequence joins TRBV5-1 and TRBJ2-3, with a weak D call TRBD2 (6 bases). From germline, CDR1 is SGHRS and CDR2 YFSETQ. The CDR3 is made up of 14 amino acids. V was pared by 6 bases and J by 0 bases, with 11 bases between. CDR3 coding DNA: TGCGCCAGCACCCGGAGCGGGAGCACAGATACGCAGTATTTT. Amino acid sequence: CASTRSGSTDTQYF.

The rearrangement uses TRBV29-1 and TRBJ2-1, with 7 bases aligning to TRBD2. Germline V gene lookup returns CDR1 SQVTM and CDR2 ANQGSEA. J lost 4 bases, V lost 6 bases, and 12 bases had no gene match. The CDR3 length is 15 residues. The CDR3 spells CSVLLTAGKYNEQFF. As DNA, the CDR3 is TGCAGCGTCCTCCTGACAGCGGGGAAGTACAATGAGCAGTTCTTC.

The chain has TRBV5-1 and TRBJ2-1; TRBD2 aligns across 13 bases. Germline CDR1 reads SGHRS; CDR2 reads YFSETQ. CDR3 length: 15 amino acids. Trimming removed 3 bases from V and 7 bases from J; junction bases left unmatched: 4. For the CDR3, the DNA is TGCGCCAGCAGCTCCCGACTAGCGGGAGGAAATGAGCAGTTCTTC. This gives the protein CASSSRLAGGNEQFF.

The V call is TRBV18, the J call TRBJ2-3; possibly TRBD1 for D (5 bases). The V gene's germline CDR1 is KGHSH and CDR2 LQKENI. This CDR3 is built from 14 residues. V dropped 3 bases and J dropped 2 bases, with 9 bases sitting between them. This CDR3 reads CASSPSQVTDTQYF. Here the CDR3 DNA reads TGTGCCAGCTCACCCTCACAGGTCACAGATACGCAGTATTTT.

This clone was detected only a few times. One junction end disagrees with the germline gene, perhaps due to a read error. The chain employs TRBV7-2 and TRBJ2-1, with D possibly called TRBD1 or TRBD2 (5 bases each). This CDR3 comprises 13 residues. The germline V gene has CDR1 SGHTA and CDR2 FQGNSA. CDR3 in DNA: TGTGCCAGCAGCTTAGGGGGGACCCGTATAATAGTCTTC. The encoded protein is CASSLGGTRIIVF.

V is TRBV30 and J is TRBJ2-2; D uncertain. The CDR3 loop spans 13 amino acids. V shed 0 bases and J shed 7 bases, with 9 bases lying between them. Germline assignment: CDR1 GTSNPN and CDR2 SVGIG (reference sequence). The CDR3 region is CAWSVQGHGELFF. CDR3 coding DNA: TGTGCCTGGAGTGTACAAGGGCACGGGGAGCTGTTTTTT. The variable domain in full, completed from reference TRBV30 and TRBJ2-2, reads SQTIHQWPATLVQPVGSPLSLECTVEGTSNPNLYWYRQAAGRGLQLLFYSVGIGQISSEVPQNLSASRPQDRQFILSSKKLLLSDSGFYLCAWSVQGHGELFFGEGSRLTVL.

The chain combines TRBV11-2 with TRBJ1-4, with 9 bases lining up with TRBD1. This CDR3 comprises 14 residues. The J segment lost 8 bases and the V segment lost 5 bases, leaving 6 bases of the junction unmatched. Germline V CDR1 and CDR2: SGHAT, FQNNGV. The CDR3 DNA reads as TGTGCCAGCAGCCTTGACAGGGGGGGAGAAAAACTGTTTTTT. This gives the protein CASSLDRGGEKLFF.

The chain recombines TRBV11-2 with TRBJ2-5, with TRBD1 matching over 7 bases. V lost 5 bases and J lost 2; bases outside the gene matches: 5. This CDR3 has 14 amino acids. The germline CDR1 and CDR2 sequences are SGHAT and FQNNGV. CDR3: CASSPGQSQETQYF. DNA for the CDR3: TGTGCCAGCAGCCCGGGACAGTCACAAGAGACCCAGTACTTC.

The chain is built from TRBV5-4 and TRBJ2-2; TRBD1 matches 9 bases. CDR1 is SGHNT, CDR2 YYREEE, per germline (reference sequence). The CDR3 has 16 residues. Losses at the gene ends were 3 bases for V and 2 bases for J; bases not matched to a gene: 5. The CDR3 DNA follows: TGTGCCAGCAGCTCCGGGACAGGGTTCAACACCGGGGAGCTGTTTTTT. It is translated as CASSSGTGFNTGELFF.

The CDR3 coding sequence is TGTGCCAGCAGCTTTCGCAGGGAAGAGACCCAGTACTTC. Translated: CASSFRREETQYF. This sequence joins TRBV11-2 and TRBJ2-5; maybe TRBD1 (5 bases). This CDR3 comprises 13 residues. Germline loops: CDR1 SGHAT, CDR2 FQNNGV. Trimming pared 3 bases from V and 3 bases from J, leaving 8 bases between.

This rearrangement joins TRBV7-2 to TRBJ2-5; 12 bases fit TRBD2. CDR1 SGHTA and CDR2 FQGNSA come from the germline V gene. V gave up 5 bases and J gave up 2 bases; unmatched junction bases: 3. The CDR3 runs 15 residues. CDR3 DNA: TGTGCCAGCAGCATCGGACTAGCGGGGCAAGAGACCCAGTACTTC. Its translation: CASSIGLAGQETQYF.

V and J are TRBV7-2 and TRBJ2-5; D not certain. Between the trimmed V and J ends, which lost 5 bases and 1 base, there was a span of 8 bases. Germline V CDR1 and CDR2: SGHTA, FQGNSA. The CDR3 is 13 residues long. This CDR3 is CASSAALQETQYF. CDR3 in DNA: TGTGCCAGCAGCGCAGCCCTCCAAGAGACCCAGTACTTC. Complete variable domain (other parts from reference TRBV7-2 and TRBJ2-5): GAGVSQSPSNKVTEKGKDVELRCDPISGHTALYWYRQSLGQGLEFLIYFQGNSAPDKSGLPSDRFSAERTGGSVSTLTIQRTQQEDSAVYLCASSAALQETQYFGPGTRLLVL.

The chain carries TRBV9 and TRBJ2-1; TRBD2 matches at 8 bases. The V and J ends lost 0 bases and 6 bases, in that order; junction bases with no gene match: 5. CDR1 SGDLS and CDR2 YYNGEE come from the germline V gene. The CDR3 length is 15 residues. CDR3 protein: CASSVEPAGVNEQFF. The CDR3 DNA reads as TGTGCCAGCAGCGTAGAGCCAGCGGGGGTCAATGAGCAGTTCTTC.